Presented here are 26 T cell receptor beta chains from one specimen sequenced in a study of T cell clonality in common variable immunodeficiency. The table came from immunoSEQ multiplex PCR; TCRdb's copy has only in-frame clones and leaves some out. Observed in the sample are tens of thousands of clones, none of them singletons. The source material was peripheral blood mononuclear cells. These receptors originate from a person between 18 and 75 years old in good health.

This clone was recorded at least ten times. The CDR3 here is CAWRTGLYEQYF. CDR3 DNA, as far as it was read: TGTGCCTGGAGGACGGGGTTATACGAG. This chain uses TRBV30 with TRBJ2-7; D is perhaps TRBD2 (5 bases). The DNA ends 3 residues before the CDR3 does, and the rest of the CDR3 is filled in from the germline J gene. The CDR3 has 12 amino acids. Germline lookup yields CDR1 GTSNPN and CDR2 SVGIG (reference sequence). Trimming removed 3 bases at V and 4 bases at J, with 10 bases between.

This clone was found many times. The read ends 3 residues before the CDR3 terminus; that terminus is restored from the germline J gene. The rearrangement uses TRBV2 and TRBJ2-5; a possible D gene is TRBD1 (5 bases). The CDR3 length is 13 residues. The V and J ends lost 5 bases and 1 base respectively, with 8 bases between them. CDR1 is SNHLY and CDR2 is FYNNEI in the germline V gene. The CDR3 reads CASSRTGQETQYF. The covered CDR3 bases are TGTGCCAGCAGTCGAACAGGCCAAGAGACC.

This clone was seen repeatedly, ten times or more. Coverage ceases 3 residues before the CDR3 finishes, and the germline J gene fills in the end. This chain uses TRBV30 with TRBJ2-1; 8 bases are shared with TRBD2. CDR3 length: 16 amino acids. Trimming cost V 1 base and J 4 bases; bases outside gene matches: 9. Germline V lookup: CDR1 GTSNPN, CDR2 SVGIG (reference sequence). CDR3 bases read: TGTGCCTGGAGTGCCCTGAGGGCGGGAGGTTACAATGAG. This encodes CAWSALRAGGYNE. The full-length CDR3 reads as CAWSALRAGGYNEQFF.

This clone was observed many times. The CDR3 reads CASSTLAGASYNEQFF. Partial CDR3 DNA: TGTGCCAGTAGTACTCTAGCGGGGGCCTCCTACAATGAG. This chain joins TRBV19 and TRBJ2-1, with 10 positions matching TRBD2. Read sequence stops 3 residues before the CDR3 end, and the germline J gene provides the missing end. The V and J ends lost 4 bases and 0 bases, in that order; junction bases with no gene match: 3. Germline CDR1 and CDR2: LNHDA and SQIVND (reference sequence). The length of the CDR3 is 16 residues.

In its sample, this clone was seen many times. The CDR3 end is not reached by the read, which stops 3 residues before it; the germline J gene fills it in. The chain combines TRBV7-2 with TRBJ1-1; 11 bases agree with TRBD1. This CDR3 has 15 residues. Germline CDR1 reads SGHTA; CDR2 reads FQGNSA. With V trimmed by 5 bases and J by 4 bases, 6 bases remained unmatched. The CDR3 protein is CASSPRTGGGTEAFF. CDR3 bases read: TGTGCCAGCAGCCCTCGGACAGGGGGCGGCACTGAA.

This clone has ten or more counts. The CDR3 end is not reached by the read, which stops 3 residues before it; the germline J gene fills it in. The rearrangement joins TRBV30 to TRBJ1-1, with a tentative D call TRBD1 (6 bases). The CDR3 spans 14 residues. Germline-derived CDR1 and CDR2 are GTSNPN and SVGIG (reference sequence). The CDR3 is CASLRGYSSYEAFF. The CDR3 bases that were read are TGTGCCTCCCTAAGGGGGTACAGCTCCTACGAG.

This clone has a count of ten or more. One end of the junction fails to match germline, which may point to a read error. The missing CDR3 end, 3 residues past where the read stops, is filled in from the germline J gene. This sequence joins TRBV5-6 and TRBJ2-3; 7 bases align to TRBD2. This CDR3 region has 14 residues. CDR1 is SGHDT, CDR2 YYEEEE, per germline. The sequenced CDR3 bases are TGTGCCAGCAGCTTGGTTGCGGGAGCAGAGACG. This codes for CASSLVAGAET. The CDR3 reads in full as CASSLVAGAETQYF.

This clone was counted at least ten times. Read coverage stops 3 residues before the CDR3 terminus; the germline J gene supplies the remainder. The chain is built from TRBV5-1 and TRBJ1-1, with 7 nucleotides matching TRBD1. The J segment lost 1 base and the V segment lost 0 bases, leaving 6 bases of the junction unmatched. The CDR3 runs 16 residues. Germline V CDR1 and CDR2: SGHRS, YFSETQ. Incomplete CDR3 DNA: TGCGCCAGCAGCTTGGCCTACAGGGGACCGAACACTGAA. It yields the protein CASSLAYRGPNTE. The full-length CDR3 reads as CASSLAYRGPNTEAFF.

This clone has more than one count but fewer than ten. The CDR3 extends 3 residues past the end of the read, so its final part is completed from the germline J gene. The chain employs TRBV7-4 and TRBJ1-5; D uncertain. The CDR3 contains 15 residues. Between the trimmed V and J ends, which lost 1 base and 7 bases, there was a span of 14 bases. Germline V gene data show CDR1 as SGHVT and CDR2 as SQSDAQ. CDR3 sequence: CASSLGAESHQPQHF. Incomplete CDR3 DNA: TGTGCCAGCAGCTTAGGGGCAGAGAGTCACCAGCCC.

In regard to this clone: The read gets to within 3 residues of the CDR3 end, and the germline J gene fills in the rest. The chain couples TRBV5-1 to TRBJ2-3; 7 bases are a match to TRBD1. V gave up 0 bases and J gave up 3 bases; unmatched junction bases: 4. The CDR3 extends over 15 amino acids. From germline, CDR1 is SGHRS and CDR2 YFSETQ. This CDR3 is CASSLGDSPTDTQYF. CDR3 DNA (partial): TGCGCCAGCAGCTTGGGGGACAGCCCTACAGATACG.

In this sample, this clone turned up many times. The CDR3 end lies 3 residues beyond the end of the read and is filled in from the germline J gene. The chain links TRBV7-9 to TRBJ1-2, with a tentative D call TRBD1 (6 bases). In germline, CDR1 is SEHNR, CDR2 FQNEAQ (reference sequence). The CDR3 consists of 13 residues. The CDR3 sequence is CASSPTGTGGYTF. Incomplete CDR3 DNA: TGTGCCAGCAGCCCAACAGGGACGGGCGGC.

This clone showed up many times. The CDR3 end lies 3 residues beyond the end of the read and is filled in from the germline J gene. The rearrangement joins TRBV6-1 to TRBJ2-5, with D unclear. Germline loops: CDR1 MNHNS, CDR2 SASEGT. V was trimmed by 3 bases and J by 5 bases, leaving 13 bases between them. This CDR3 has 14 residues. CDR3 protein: CASSDAVNTETQYF. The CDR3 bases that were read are TGTGCCAGCAGTGACGCGGTGAATACGGAGACC.

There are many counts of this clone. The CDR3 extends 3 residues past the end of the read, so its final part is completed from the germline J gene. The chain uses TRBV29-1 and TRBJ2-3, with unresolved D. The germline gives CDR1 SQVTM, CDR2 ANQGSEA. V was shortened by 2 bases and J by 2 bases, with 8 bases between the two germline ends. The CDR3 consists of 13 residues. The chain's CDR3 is CSVESGYTDTQYF. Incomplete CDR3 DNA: TGCAGCGTTGAATCCGGGTACACAGATACG.

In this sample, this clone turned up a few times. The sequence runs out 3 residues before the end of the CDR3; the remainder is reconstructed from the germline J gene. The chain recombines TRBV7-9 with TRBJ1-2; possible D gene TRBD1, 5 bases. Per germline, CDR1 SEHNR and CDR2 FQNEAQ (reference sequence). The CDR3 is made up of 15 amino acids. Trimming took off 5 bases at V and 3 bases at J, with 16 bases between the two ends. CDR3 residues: CASSPTLRDYYGYTF. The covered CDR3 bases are TGTGCCAGCAGCCCGACCCTCAGGGATTACTATGGC.

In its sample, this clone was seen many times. CDR3 DNA (partial): TGTGCCACCAGTGATTTACCGACAGGGTACAATGAG. This codes for CATSDLPTGYNE. The CDR3 in its entirety is CATSDLPTGYNEQFF. The rearrangement joins TRBV24-1 to TRBJ2-1; TRBD1 aligns across 7 bases. The read stops 3 residues short of the end of the CDR3; the missing end is completed from the germline J gene. CDR1 and CDR2 (germline): KGHDR, SFDVKD. The CDR3 sequence is 15 residues long. Losses at the gene ends were 1 base for V and 4 bases for J; bases not matched to a gene: 3.

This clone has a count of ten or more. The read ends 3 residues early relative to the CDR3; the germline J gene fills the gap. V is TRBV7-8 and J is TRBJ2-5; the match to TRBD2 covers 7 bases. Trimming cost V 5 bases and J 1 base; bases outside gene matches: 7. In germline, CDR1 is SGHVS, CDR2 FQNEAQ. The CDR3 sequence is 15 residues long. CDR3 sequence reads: CASSRRREFQETQYF. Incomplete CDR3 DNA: TGTGCCAGCAGCAGACGGCGGGAGTTCCAAGAGACC. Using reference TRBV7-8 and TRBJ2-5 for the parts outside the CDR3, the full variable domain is GAGVSQSPRYKVAKRGQDVALRCDPISGHVSLFWYQQALGQGPEFLTYFQNEAQLDKSGLPSDRFFAERPEGSVSTLKIQRTQQEDSAVYLCASSRRREFQETQYFGPGTRLLVL.

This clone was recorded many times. CDR3 region: CASSALWREPYNEQFF. CDR3 bases read: TGTGCCAGCAGTGCTTTATGGCGGGAACCCTACAATGAG. V and J are TRBV6-1 and TRBJ2-1; perhaps TRBD2 as D (6 bases). The CDR3 is cut off 3 residues early in the read; its end comes from the germline J gene. Germline V CDR1 and CDR2: MNHNS, SASEGT. There are 16 residues in the CDR3. Trimming took 4 bases from V and 2 from J, leaving 15 bases between them.

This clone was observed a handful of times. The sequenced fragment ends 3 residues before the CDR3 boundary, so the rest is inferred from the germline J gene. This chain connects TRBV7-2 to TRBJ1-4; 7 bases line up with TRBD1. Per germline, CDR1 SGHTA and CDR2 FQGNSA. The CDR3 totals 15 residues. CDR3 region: CASSLLTGNNSPLFF. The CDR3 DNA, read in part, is TGTGCCAGCAGCCTACTGACAGGGAACAATTCACCA.

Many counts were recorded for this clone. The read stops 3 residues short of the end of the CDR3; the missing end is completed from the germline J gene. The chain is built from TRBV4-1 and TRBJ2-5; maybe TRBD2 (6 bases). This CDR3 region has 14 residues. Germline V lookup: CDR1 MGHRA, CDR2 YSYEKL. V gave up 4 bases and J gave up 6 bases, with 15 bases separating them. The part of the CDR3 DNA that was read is TGCGCCAGCAGCCCGGGACTGCTGGGGAAGACC. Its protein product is CASSPGLLGKT. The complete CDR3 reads CASSPGLLGKTQYF.

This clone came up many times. CDR3 bases read: TGCAGTCTATTAAGGAGGGACTTGGGGTATGGC. It codes for CSLLRRDLGYG. The CDR3 as a whole reads CSLLRRDLGYGYTF. This chain connects TRBV20-1 to TRBJ1-2, with D possibly TRBD1 on 5 matching bases. The read stops 3 residues short of the end of the CDR3; the missing end is completed from the germline J gene. The CDR3 extends over 14 amino acids. Germline V gives CDR1 DFQATT, CDR2 SNEGSKA (reference sequence). Trimming left V 8 bases short and J 5 bases short, with 21 bases between.

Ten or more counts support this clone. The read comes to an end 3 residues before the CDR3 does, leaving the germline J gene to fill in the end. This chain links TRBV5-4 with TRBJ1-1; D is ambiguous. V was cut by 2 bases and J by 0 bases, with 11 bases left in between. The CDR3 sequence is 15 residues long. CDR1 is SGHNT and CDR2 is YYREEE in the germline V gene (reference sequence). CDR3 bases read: TGTGCCAGCAGCTTATTGGGCAGCCTGAACACTGAA. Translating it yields CASSLLGSLNTE. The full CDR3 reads CASSLLGSLNTEAFF.

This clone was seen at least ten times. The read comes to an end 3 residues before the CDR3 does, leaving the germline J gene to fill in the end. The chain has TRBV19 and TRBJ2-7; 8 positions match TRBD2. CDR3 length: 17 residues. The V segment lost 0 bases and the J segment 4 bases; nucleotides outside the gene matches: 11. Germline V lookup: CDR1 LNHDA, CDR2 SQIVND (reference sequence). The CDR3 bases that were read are TGTGCCAGTAGTATAGACGCTACCGGGACTAGGGTTTACGAG. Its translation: CASSIDATGTRVYE. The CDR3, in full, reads CASSIDATGTRVYEQYF.

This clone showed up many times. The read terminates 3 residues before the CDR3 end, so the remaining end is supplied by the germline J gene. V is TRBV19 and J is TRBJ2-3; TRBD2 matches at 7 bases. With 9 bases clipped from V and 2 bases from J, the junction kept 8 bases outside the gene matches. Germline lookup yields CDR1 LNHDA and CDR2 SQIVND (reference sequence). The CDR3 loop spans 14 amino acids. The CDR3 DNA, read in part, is TGTGCCAGCACCCCGGGGGGACTCACAGATACG. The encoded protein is CASTPGGLTDT. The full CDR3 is CASTPGGLTDTQYF.

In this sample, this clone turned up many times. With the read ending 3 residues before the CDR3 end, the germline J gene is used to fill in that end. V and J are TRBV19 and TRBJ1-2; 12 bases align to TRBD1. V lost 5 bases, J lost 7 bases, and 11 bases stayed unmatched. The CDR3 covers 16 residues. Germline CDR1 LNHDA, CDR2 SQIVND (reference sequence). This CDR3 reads CASSSWSGTGGFGYTF. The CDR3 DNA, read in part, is TGTGCCAGTAGTTCTTGGTCCGGGACAGGGGGCTTTGGC.

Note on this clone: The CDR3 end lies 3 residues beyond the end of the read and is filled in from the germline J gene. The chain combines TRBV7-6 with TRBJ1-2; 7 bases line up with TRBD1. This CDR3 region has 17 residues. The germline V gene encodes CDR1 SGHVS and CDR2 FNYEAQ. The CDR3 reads CASSLLALQGGTDTYTF. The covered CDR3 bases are TGTGCCAGCAGCTTATTGGCCCTCCAGGGGGGCACAGATACC. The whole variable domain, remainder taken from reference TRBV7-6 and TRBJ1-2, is GAGVSQSPRYKVTKRGQDVALRCDPISGHVSLYWYRQALGQGPEFLTYFNYEAQQDKSGLPNDRFSAERPEGSISTLTIQRTEQRDSAMYRCASSLLALQGGTDTYTFGSGTRLTVV.

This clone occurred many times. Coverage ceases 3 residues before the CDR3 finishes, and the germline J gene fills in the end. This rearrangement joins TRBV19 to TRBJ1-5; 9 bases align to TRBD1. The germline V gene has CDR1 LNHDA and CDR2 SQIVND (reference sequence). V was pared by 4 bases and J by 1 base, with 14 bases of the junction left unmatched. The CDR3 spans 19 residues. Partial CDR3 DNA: TGTGCCAGTAGTACTCTCCGGGACAGGGAATTGGGGAGCAATCAGCCC. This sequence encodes CASSTLRDRELGSNQP. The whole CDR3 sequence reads CASSTLRDRELGSNQPQHF.